This TCR beta chain came from a study of Tregs in tolerant kidney transplant recipients (dated by TCRdb to between 2017 and 2020). Regarding the study in general: TCRbeta sequencing was used in the study to identify donor-specific regulatory T cells before combined kidney and bone marrow transplantation, and the identified cells were then tracked after transplant. Several methods of expanding Tregs specific for an allogeneic donor were compared by TCRbeta repertoire sequencing in a few healthy controls.

Unstimulated Tregs (CD4+CD25+CD127-), CD4+ non-Tregs (CD4+CD25-), CD4 and CD8 cells were FACS-sorted from thawed PBMCs. Blood from healthy controls was obtained either from healthy volunteers or as purchased buffy coats. Healthy control blood was processed to PBMCs by Ficoll density gradient and cryopreserved, and patient PBMCs were collected before and after transplant. The CDR3 starts with the cysteine, ends with the phenylalanine, and has 15 residues. The entry retains the CDR3 DNA only, 45 bases that are in frame from base 1. V is cut back by 5 bases and J by 3 bases, with 9 bases in the junction unmatched. Taken from the germline V gene (reference sequence), the CDR1 and CDR2 loops are LNHDA and SQIVND. To note about this clone: The clone's antigen remains unknown. No base quality values were provided; no much bigger clone lies one nucleotide off.

For TCRbeta CDR3 sequencing, genomic DNA from the sorted cells was extracted using the QIAGEN DNeasy Blood and Tissue Kit. Through immunoSEQ, high-throughput TCRbeta CDR3 sequencing was done commercially, including PCR amplification with internal controls and bias correction. The authors' analysis ran thus. Unique productive TCRbeta sequences were defined by CDR3 nucleotide sequence where primers matched, and otherwise by CDR3 amino acid sequence together with Vbeta and Jbeta genes. To correct for sorting error, sequences found in more than one sorted population at a frequency ratio of 2:1 or less were discarded, and the remaining shared sequences were assigned to the population with the higher frequency. Donor-reactive sequences were defined as at least 5-fold expanded in CFSE-low cells versus unstimulated cells, with frequency of at least 0.01% in CFSE-low cells. Repertoire divergence was quantified by Jensen-Shannon divergence using the top 100 TCRbeta sequences ranked by frequency. For any sample with multiple sequencing runs, sorting error was corrected in each run separately before the runs were pooled. The clones in this table, taken by TCRdb from immuneACCESS, are in-frame only. Not every clone is retained; where verified, under half of the shortfall comes from an unresolved V gene, and the cause of the rest is unknown. That table is the source of V, J and clone size, and D and trimming were worked out from the DNA. The sample includes under 300,000 clones, with 65% to 85% observed a single time. The top ten clones comprise about 0.68% of the sample.

Beyond this particular receptor, the publication reports: Expanding Tregs with activated donor B cells appeared to identify the most biologically relevant and donor-specific TCRbeta repertoire. Biological reproducibility was not directly assessed, although technical replication error appeared to be minimal. The study was limited by small patient numbers, and the findings need validation in larger populations and under other immunosuppression protocols.

The chain was built from TRBV19 and TRBJ2-7, and 8 junction bases match TRBD1. This TCR was recovered from a human donor in good health. Input material: CD4+ T cells from blood. In nucleotides, the sequence is TGTGCCAGTAGTCCCTCGGCAGGGGGCTACTACGAGCAGTACTTC. The resulting protein is CASSPSAGGYYEQYF.